A single sample is the source of the 5 T cell receptor beta chains below, sequenced in a study of T cells in Graves' hyperthyroidism and ophthalmopathy. Amplification targeted TCR beta CDR3 regions from RNA transcripts. In the first-round RT-PCR of the TCR CDR3, the HTBI primer set was used. Via MiXCR, TCRdb re-called the multiplex PCR reads, giving one row per CDR3 protein. The sample lists around 350,000 distinct CDR3 sequences, approximately 14% occurring once. The material sequenced was blood. Receptors originate from a woman under 30 with Graves' hyperthyroidism that later progressed to Graves' ophthalmopathy.

This clonotype was detected ten times or more. The chain has TRBV27 and TRBJ1-5; 8 bases agree with TRBD1. The ends lost 2 bases at V and 2 bases at J; junction bases unmatched: 2. Germline CDR1 MNHEY, CDR2 SMNVEV (reference sequence). The CDR3 contains 15 residues. Here the CDR3 reads CASSLTTGGNQPQHF. CDR3 nucleotides: TGTGCCAGCAGTTTAACGACAGGGGGCAATCAGCCCCAGCATTTT.

This clonotype was counted ten times or more. The chain has TRBV9 and TRBJ1-1, with D possibly being TRBD1 (6 bases). Trimming pared 0 bases from V and 2 bases from J, leaving 14 bases between. The CDR3 runs 16 residues. Germline V gene sequence: CDR1 SGDLS, CDR2 YYNGEE. The CDR3 DNA sequence: TGTGCCAGCAGCGTAGGATCCGGGACACCCAACACTGAAGCTTTCTTT. Encoded protein: CASSVGSGTPNTEAFF.

The chain couples TRBV14 to TRBJ2-7; tentatively, D is TRBD1 or TRBD2 (5 bases each). V lost 4 bases to trimming and J lost 5 bases, with 27 bases between them. Germline lookup yields CDR1 SGHDN and CDR2 FVKESK. The CDR3 is 18 amino acids. The CDR3 region is CASSPPLLRGDGCHEQYF. The CDR3 DNA reads TGTGCCAGCAGCCCGCCCCTCCTTCGTGGGGACGGATGTCACGAGCAGTACTTC.

The chain joins TRBV6-1 to TRBJ1-3, with D possibly TRBD1 on 6 matching bases. CDR3 length: 15 residues. V dropped 5 bases and J dropped 0 bases, with 11 bases sitting between them. Per the germline V gene, CDR1 is MNHNS and CDR2 is SASEGT. CDR3 residues: CASSSKQGSGNTIYF. The CDR3 region has the DNA TGTGCCAGCAGTTCGAAACAGGGCTCTGGAAACACCATATATTTT.

The table lists this clonotype with many counts. The chain combines TRBV28 with TRBJ2-3; perhaps TRBD2 as D (6 bases). This CDR3 is 16 amino acids long. Trimming removed 8 bases at V and 1 base at J, with 19 bases between. CDR1 and CDR2 (germline): MDHEN, SYDVKM. The CDR3 nucleotides read TGTGCCAGCTCCTCTCCACCGGGACTTGGCACAGATACGCAGTATTTT. It is translated as CASSSPPGLGTDTQYF.